What follows are 14 T cell receptor beta chains derived from one specimen sequenced in a study of OX40 agonist ivuxolimab in advanced cancers. Measured with immunoSEQ multiplex PCR; TCRdb has only the in-frame clones, and not every one. The data show tens of thousands of clones, with 80% to 90% seen just once and roughly 6% held by the top ten. The material was CD4+ or CD8+ T cells sorted from blood, obtained in a trial of the OX40 agonist ivuxolimab. All receptors derive from an adult with an advanced solid tumor such as melanoma, head and neck, liver or kidney cancer.

V gene TRBV27 combines with J gene TRBJ2-1; D is perhaps TRBD1 (6 bases). From germline, CDR1 is MNHEY and CDR2 SMNVEV (reference sequence). V was cut by 3 bases and J by 3 bases, with 18 bases left in between. This CDR3 comprises 17 residues. The CDR3 sequence is CASSFHLQGFNYNEQFF. The DNA of the CDR3 is TGTGCCAGCAGTTTTCACCTACAGGGCTTCAACTACAATGAGCAGTTCTTC.

This chain uses TRBV5-4 with TRBJ2-5; 9 bases are a match to TRBD2. The CDR3 totals 17 residues. From germline, CDR1 is SGHNT and CDR2 YYREEE (reference sequence). The V and J ends lost 2 bases and 2 bases, in that order; junction bases with no gene match: 10. The CDR3, as DNA: TGTGCCAGCAGCTTTGGTGTTAGCGGGAGCCTTCAAGAGACCCAGTACTTC. Translated: CASSFGVSGSLQETQYF.

This clone appeared a single time. The CDR3 reads CASSQEDGAFGQETQYF. The CDR3 coding sequence is TGCGCCAGCAGCCAAGAGGACGGGGCCTTCGGCCAAGAGACCCAGTACTTC. The chain is built from TRBV4-3 and TRBJ2-5; D tentatively reads TRBD1 or TRBD2 (5 bases each). V was pared by 0 bases and J by 1 base, with 15 bases between. The CDR3 has 17 amino acids. CDR1 and CDR2 from the germline V gene are LGHNA and YSLEER.

This chain's CDR3 is CSVEEVFGKLFF. CDR3 coding DNA: TGCAGCGTTGAAGAAGTCTTTGGAAAACTGTTTTTT. The chain is built from TRBV29-1 and TRBJ1-4; no clear D gene. The CDR3 has 12 amino acids. Germline-derived CDR1 and CDR2 are SQVTM and ANQGSEA. The germline V and J ends were trimmed by 0 bases and 10 bases, with 9 bases remaining between them. The entire variable domain, with the rest obtained from reference TRBV29-1 and TRBJ1-4, is as follows: SAVISQKPSRDICQRGTSLTIQCQVDSQVTMMFWYRQQPGQSLTLIATANQGSEATYESGFVIDKFPISRPNLTFSTLTVSNMSPEDSSIYLCSVEEVFGKLFFGSGTQLSVL.

The V call is TRBV15, the J call TRBJ1-1; D is unresolved. The length of the CDR3 is 12 residues. V lost 0 bases to trimming and J lost 7 bases, with 6 bases between them. Germline CDR1 reads LNHNV; CDR2 reads YYDKDF (reference sequence). CDR3 nucleotide sequence: TGTGCCACCAGCAGAGATTCGGGTGAAGCTTTCTTT. This gives the protein CATSRDSGEAFF.

This clone was seen more than once but under ten times. The J gene is TRBJ1-5, the V gene TRBV19, with D possibly TRBD1 on 6 matching bases. V lost 10 bases and J lost 4, with 11 bases in between. The germline CDR1 and CDR2 sequences are LNHDA and SQIVND (reference sequence). The CDR3 covers 12 residues. This CDR3 reads CATRTGNQPQHF. CDR3 bases: TGTGCCACCAGAACAGGGAATCAGCCCCAGCATTTT.

This clone appeared a few times. The gene calls are TRBV2 and TRBJ2-7; D is uncertain. The CDR3 extends over 15 amino acids. Germline V gene sequence: CDR1 SNHLY, CDR2 FYNNEI. The germline V and J ends were trimmed by 0 bases and 1 base, with 10 bases remaining between them. This CDR3 is CASSEAGVGSYEQYF. The CDR3 coding sequence is TGTGCCAGCAGTGAAGCGGGCGTCGGATCCTACGAGCAGTACTTC.

V and J are TRBV5-1 and TRBJ2-3; TRBD1 matches at 7 bases. This CDR3 comprises 17 residues. Germline V gives CDR1 SGHRS, CDR2 YFSETQ. Trimming at V came to 4 bases and at J to 2 bases, leaving 13 bases not matched to a gene. CDR3 DNA: TGCGCCAGCAGCCTATGGGGGCCTGAGGGGGCCACAGATACGCAGTATTTT. As protein: CASSLWGPEGATDTQYF. The variable domain in full, with the rest retrieved from reference TRBV5-1 and TRBJ2-3, is KAGVTQTPRYLIKTRGQQVTLSCSPISGHRSVSWYQQTPGQGLQFLFEYFSETQRNKGNFPGRFSGRQFSNSRSEMNVSTLELGDSALYLCASSLWGPEGATDTQYFGPGTRLTVL.

CDR3: CASSENGISYEQYF. CDR3 sequence (DNA): TGCGCCAGCAGTGAGAACGGGATCTCCTACGAGCAGTACTTC. The V and J genes are TRBV10-2 and TRBJ2-7; possibly TRBD2 for D (5 bases). In germline, CDR1 is WSHSY, CDR2 SAAADI. Trimming pared 2 bases from V and 0 bases from J, leaving 8 bases between. The CDR3 is 14 residues long.

J is TRBJ2-1 and V is TRBV4-3, with D maybe TRBD2 (6 bases). The ends were cut back, 0 bases at V and 3 bases at J, with 9 bases in the middle. This CDR3 has 15 residues. Germline V gives CDR1 LGHNA, CDR2 YSLEER. CDR3: CASSQDGGLYNEQFF. As DNA, the CDR3 is TGCGCCAGCAGCCAAGACGGGGGTCTCTACAATGAGCAGTTCTTC.

This clone appeared once. The genes are TRBV11-2 and TRBJ1-1; unclear D gene. Germline loops: CDR1 SGHAT, CDR2 FQNNGV. V lost 1 base and J 1 base, leaving 4 bases between the germline ends. There are 13 residues in the CDR3. CDR3 amino acids: CASSLVANTEAFF. CDR3 bases: TGTGCCAGCAGCTTAGTGGCGAACACTGAAGCTTTCTTT.

The chain recombines TRBV5-4 with TRBJ1-1; D not resolved. With 0 bases removed from V and 6 bases from J, the gap between germline ends came to 12 bases. Germline-derived CDR1 and CDR2 are SGHNT and YYREEE (reference sequence). The CDR3 covers 14 residues. CDR3 loop: CASSLGERGPEAFF. CDR3 coding DNA: TGTGCCAGCAGCTTGGGCGAACGCGGACCTGAAGCTTTCTTT.

V usage is TRBV9 and J usage is TRBJ1-1, with D tentatively TRBD1 (6 bases). With 4 bases removed from V and 0 bases from J, the gap between germline ends came to 25 bases. This CDR3 contains 19 residues. CDR1 is SGDLS, CDR2 YYNGEE, per germline. The CDR3 DNA sequence: TGTGCCAGCAGCCCTAGATTCTGGCAGGGGCCGGACATGAACACTGAAGCTTTCTTT. It is translated as CASSPRFWQGPDMNTEAFF.

The DNA for the CDR3 is TGTGCCAGCATGGTGACACAGAGCTCCTACGAGCAGTACTTC. It encodes CASMVTQSSYEQYF. The chain recombines TRBV27 with TRBJ2-7; no firm D call. Germline V gene data show CDR1 as MNHEY and CDR2 as SMNVEV (reference sequence). CDR3 length: 14 amino acids. Trimming pared 7 bases from V and 0 bases from J, leaving 13 bases between.